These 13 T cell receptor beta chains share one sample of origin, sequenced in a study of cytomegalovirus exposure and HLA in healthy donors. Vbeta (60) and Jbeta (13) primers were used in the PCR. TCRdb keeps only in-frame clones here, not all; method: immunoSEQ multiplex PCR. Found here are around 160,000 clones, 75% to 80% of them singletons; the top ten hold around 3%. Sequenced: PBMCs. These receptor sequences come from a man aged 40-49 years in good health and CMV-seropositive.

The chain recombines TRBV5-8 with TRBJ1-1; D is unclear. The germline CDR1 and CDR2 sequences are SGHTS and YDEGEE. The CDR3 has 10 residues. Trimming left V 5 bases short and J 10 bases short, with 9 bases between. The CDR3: CASSEWRAFF. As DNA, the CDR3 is TGTGCCAGCAGTGAATGGAGAGCTTTCTTT.

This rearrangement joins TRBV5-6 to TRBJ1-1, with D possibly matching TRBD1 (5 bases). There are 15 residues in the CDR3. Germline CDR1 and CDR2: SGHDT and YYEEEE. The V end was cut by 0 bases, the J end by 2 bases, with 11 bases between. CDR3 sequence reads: CASSLVPGRNTEAFF. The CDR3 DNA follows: TGTGCCAGCAGCTTGGTCCCAGGGCGAAACACTGAAGCTTTCTTT.

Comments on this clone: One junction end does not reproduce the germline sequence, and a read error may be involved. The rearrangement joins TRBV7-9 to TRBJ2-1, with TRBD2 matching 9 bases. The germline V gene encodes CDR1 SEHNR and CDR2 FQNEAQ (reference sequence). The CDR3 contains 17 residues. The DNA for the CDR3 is TGTTCCAGCAGCTTAGTCCCCACTAGCGGGCCCTACAATGAGCAGTTCTTC. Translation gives CSSSLVPTSGPYNEQFF. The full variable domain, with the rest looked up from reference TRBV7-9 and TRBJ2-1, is DTGVSQNPRHKITKRGQNVTFRCDPISEHNRLYWYRQTLGQGPEFLTYFQNEAQLEKSRLLSDRFSAERPKGSFSTLEIQRTEQGDSAMYLCSSSLVPTSGPYNEQFFGPGTRLTVL.

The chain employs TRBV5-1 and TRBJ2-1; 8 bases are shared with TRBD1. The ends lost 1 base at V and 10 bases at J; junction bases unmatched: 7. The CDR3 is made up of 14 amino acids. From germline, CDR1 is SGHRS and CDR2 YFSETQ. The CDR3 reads CASSLSQGAGEQFF. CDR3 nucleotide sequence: TGCGCCAGCAGCTTGTCCCAGGGGGCAGGGGAGCAGTTCTTC.

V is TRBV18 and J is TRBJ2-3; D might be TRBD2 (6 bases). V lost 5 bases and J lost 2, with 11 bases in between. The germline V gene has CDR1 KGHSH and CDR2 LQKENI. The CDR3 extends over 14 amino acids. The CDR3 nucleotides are TGTGCCAGCTCAGGGGGGATCTCCACAGATACGCAGTATTTT. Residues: CASSGGISTDTQYF.

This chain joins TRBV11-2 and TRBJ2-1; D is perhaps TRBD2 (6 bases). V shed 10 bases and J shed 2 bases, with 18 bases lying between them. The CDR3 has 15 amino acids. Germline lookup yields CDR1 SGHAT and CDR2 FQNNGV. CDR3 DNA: TGTGCCACAGTCGGTAGCGGAACAGCCTACAATGAGCAGTTCTTC. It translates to CATVGSGTAYNEQFF.

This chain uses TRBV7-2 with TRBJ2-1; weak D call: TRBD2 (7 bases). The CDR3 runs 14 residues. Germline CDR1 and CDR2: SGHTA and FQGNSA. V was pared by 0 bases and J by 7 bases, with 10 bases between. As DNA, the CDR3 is TGTGCCAGCAGCTTAGCCAGGGGAGGGAATGAGCAGTTCTTC. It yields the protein CASSLARGGNEQFF.

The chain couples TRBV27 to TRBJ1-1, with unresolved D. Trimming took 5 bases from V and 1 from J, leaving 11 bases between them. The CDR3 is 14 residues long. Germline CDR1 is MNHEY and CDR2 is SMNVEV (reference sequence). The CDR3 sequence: CASSRLIGNTEAFF. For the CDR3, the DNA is TGTGCCAGCAGTAGACTAATCGGGAACACTGAAGCTTTCTTT.

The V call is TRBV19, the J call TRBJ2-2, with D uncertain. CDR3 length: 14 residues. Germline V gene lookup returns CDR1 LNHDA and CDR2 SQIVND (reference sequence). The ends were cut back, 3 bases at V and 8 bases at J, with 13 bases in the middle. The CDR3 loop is CASSIPPVKGELFF. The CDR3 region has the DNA TGTGCCAGTAGTATTCCCCCCGTAAAAGGGGAGCTGTTTTTT. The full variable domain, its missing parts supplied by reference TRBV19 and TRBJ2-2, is DGGITQSPKYLFRKEGQNVTLSCEQNLNHDAMYWYRQDPGQGLRLIYYSQIVNDFQKGDIAEGYSVSREKKESFPLTVTSAQKNPTAFYLCASSIPPVKGELFFGEGSRLTVL.

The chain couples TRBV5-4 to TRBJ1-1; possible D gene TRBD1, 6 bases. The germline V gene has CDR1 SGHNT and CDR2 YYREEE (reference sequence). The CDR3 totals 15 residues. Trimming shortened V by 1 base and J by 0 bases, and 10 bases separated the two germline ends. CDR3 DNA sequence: TGTGCCAGCAGCTTGCCGACAGGCATGAACACTGAAGCTTTCTTT. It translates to CASSLPTGMNTEAFF. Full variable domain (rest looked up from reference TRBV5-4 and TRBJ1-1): ETGVTQSPTHLIKTRGQQVTLRCSSQSGHNTVSWYQQALGQGPQFIFQYYREEENGRGNFPPRFSGLQFPNYSSELNVNALELDDSALYLCASSLPTGMNTEAFFGQGTRLTVV.

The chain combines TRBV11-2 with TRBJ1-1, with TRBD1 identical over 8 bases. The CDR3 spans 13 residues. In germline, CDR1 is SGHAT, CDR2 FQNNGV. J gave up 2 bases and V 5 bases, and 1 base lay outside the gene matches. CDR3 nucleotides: TGTGCCAGCAGCGGACAGGGAAACACTGAAGCTTTCTTT. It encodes CASSGQGNTEAFF.

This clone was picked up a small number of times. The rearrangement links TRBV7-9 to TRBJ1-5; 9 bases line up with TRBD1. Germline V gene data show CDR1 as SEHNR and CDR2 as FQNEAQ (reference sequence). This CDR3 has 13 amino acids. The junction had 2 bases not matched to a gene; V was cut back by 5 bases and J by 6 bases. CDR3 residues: CASSGDRVQPQHF. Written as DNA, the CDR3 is TGTGCCAGCAGCGGGGACAGGGTTCAGCCCCAGCATTTT.

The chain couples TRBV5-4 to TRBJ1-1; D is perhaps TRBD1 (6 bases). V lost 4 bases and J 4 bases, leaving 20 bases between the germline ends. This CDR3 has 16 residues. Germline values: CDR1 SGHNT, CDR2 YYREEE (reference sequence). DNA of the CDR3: TGTGCCAGCAGCGCCGGGGGGGCGAAAGGATTCACTGAAGCTTTCTTT. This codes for CASSAGGAKGFTEAFF.